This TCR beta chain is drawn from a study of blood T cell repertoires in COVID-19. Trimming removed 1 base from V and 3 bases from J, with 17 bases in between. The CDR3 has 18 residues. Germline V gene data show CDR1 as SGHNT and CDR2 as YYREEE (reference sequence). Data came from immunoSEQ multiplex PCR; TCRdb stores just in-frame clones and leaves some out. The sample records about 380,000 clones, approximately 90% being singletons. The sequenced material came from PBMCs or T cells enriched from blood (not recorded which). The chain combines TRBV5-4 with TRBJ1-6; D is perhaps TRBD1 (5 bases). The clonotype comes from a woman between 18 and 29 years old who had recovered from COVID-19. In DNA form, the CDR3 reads TGTGCCAGCAGCTTGACGTCAGGGAAAGTGTTCTATAATTCACCCCTCCACTTT. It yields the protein CASSLTSGKVFYNSPLHF.